Shown below are 29 T cell receptor beta chains from a single sample sequenced in a study of blood T cell repertoires in COVID-19. The data were produced by immunoSEQ multiplex PCR, yet TCRdb's version contains in-frame clones alone and is incomplete. The table lists over 120,000 clones, over 80% of them singletons, with 37% in the top ten. Input material: peripheral blood. The source of these receptors is a man in his fifties or sixties who had recovered from COVID-19.

The rearrangement uses TRBV3-1 (or the pseudogene TRBV3-2) and TRBJ2-3; D gene unclear. V was shortened by 7 bases and J by 0 bases, with 5 bases between the two germline ends. Germline CDR1 reads LGHDT; CDR2 reads YNNKEL (reference sequence). This CDR3 has 12 residues. CDR3 DNA: TGTGCCAGCAAGAGTAGCACAGATACGCAGTATTTT. Its translation is CASKSSTDTQYF.

V gene TRBV30 combines with J gene TRBJ2-2; 9 nucleotides match TRBD1. This CDR3 is 15 amino acids long. Germline-derived CDR1 and CDR2 are GTSNPN and SVGIG (reference sequence). Germline trimming cut 1 base from V and 4 bases from J; bases unmatched to any gene: 4. CDR3 sequence: CAWSGDRDGTGELFF. Written as DNA, the CDR3 is TGTGCCTGGAGTGGGGACAGGGACGGCACCGGGGAGCTGTTTTTT.

This clone was seen once. This chain links TRBV9 with TRBJ1-2, with 8 bases fitting TRBD1. The V and J ends lost 3 bases and 10 bases, in that order; junction bases with no gene match: 11. Per the germline V gene, CDR1 is SGDLS and CDR2 is YYNGEE. This CDR3 spans 14 amino acids. The CDR3 nucleotides are TGTGCCAGCAGCGCTTCCGAAGGACAGGGAGCCTACACCTTC. Translation: CASSASEGQGAYTF.

CDR3 amino acids: CASSQGHGNQPQHF. The DNA for the CDR3 is TGCGCCAGCAGCCAAGGGCACGGGAATCAGCCCCAGCATTTT. This chain links TRBV4-3 with TRBJ1-5; D is unclear. Looked up from germline, CDR1 is LGHNA and CDR2 is YSLEER. This CDR3 region has 14 residues. V was clipped by 1 base and J by 4 bases, with 8 bases between them.

The chain is built from TRBV4-2 and TRBJ2-4; 11 bases line up with TRBD2. With V trimmed by 1 base and J by 1 base, 0 bases remained unmatched. The CDR3 consists of 16 residues. Germline CDR1 reads LGHNA; CDR2 reads YNFKEQ. The CDR3 DNA sequence: TGTGCCAGCAGCCAAGCTAGCGGGGGGGCCAAAAACATTCAGTACTTC. Its protein is CASSQASGGAKNIQYF.

V gene TRBV10-3 combines with J gene TRBJ2-1; TRBD2 agrees at 10 bases. The germline V gene encodes CDR1 ENHRY and CDR2 SYGVKD. The CDR3 contains 17 residues. The ends lost 0 bases at V and 5 bases at J; junction bases unmatched: 7. The CDR3 bases are TGTGCCATCAGTGAGTCGCCTAGCGGGGGCCCCAACAATGAGCAGTTCTTC. This gives the protein CAISESPSGGPNNEQFF.

V usage is TRBV5-8 and J usage is TRBJ1-2; D remains unclear. V was shortened by 4 bases and J by 1 base, with 11 bases between the two germline ends. Germline lookup yields CDR1 SGHTS and CDR2 YDEGEE. The CDR3 is 14 residues long. CDR3 residues: CASSIYRNNYGYTF. The CDR3 bases are TGTGCCAGCAGCATATACAGAAATAACTATGGCTACACCTTC.

This chain uses TRBV18 with TRBJ2-5; 10 nucleotides match TRBD1. J was trimmed by 5 bases and V by 3 bases; bases with no gene match: 6. CDR1 is KGHSH, CDR2 LQKENI, per germline. The CDR3 spans 15 residues. The CDR3 DNA reads TGTGCCAGCTCACCCCCGACAGGGGGCGAGGAGACCCAGTACTTC. Protein: CASSPPTGGEETQYF.

This clone was seen more than once but under ten times. The chain uses TRBV4-1 and TRBJ2-7; D is perhaps TRBD1 (5 bases). CDR3 size: 16 residues. The ends were cut back, 0 bases at V and 1 base at J, with 13 bases in the middle. The germline V gene encodes CDR1 MGHRA and CDR2 YSYEKL. This CDR3 reads CASSQDQGYRSYEQYF. For the CDR3, the DNA is TGCGCCAGCAGCCAAGATCAAGGCTACAGGTCCTACGAGCAGTACTTC.

The chain has TRBV7-2 and TRBJ2-1, with TRBD2 as a possible D gene (6 bases). CDR3 size: 16 residues. The germline V gene has CDR1 SGHTA and CDR2 FQGNSA. V lost 5 bases and J 1 base, leaving 15 bases between the germline ends. The CDR3: CASSPQVGGSYNEQFF. The CDR3 nucleotides are TGTGCCAGCAGCCCTCAAGTCGGGGGATCCTACAATGAGCAGTTCTTC.

The chain joins TRBV27 to TRBJ1-5, with D possibly being TRBD1 (5 bases). Germline CDR1 and CDR2: MNHEY and SMNVEV (reference sequence). CDR3 length equals 16 residues. The germline V and J ends were trimmed by 4 bases and 5 bases, with 18 bases remaining between them. CDR3 nucleotide sequence: TGTGCCAGCAGTTCCGGCTCAGACAGAGGATATCAGCCCCAGCATTTT. Translated: CASSSGSDRGYQPQHF.

CDR3 protein: CASSQRTGDEQFF. CDR3 bases: TGCGCCAGCAGCCAACGGACAGGAGACGAGCAGTTCTTC. V usage is TRBV4-3 and J usage is TRBJ2-1; TRBD1 matches at 7 bases. V shed 2 bases and J 10 bases; nucleotides not matched to a gene: 5. Germline V gene lookup returns CDR1 LGHNA and CDR2 YSLEER. The CDR3 is 13 residues long.

This chain connects TRBV4-1 to TRBJ2-7, with 9 bases lining up with TRBD1. Germline values: CDR1 MGHRA, CDR2 YSYEKL. Trimming cost V 3 bases and J 1 base; bases outside gene matches: 10. This CDR3 is 17 amino acids long. CDR3 in amino acids: CASSHTFRDRVSYEQYF. The CDR3 nucleotides are TGCGCCAGCAGCCATACTTTCCGGGACAGGGTATCCTACGAGCAGTACTTC.

The V gene is TRBV5-5, the J gene TRBJ2-7; TRBD1 aligns across 9 bases. CDR3 length: 15 amino acids. Germline CDR1 is SGHKS and CDR2 is YYEKEE (reference sequence). The V gene end was trimmed by 0 bases and the J gene end by 4 bases; junction bases not matched to a gene: 5. CDR3 loop: CASSLEQGAFYEQYF. Written as DNA, the CDR3 is TGTGCCAGCAGCTTGGAACAGGGGGCGTTTTACGAGCAGTACTTC.

Here the CDR3 reads CASSKRGHFISEAFF. In DNA form, the CDR3 reads TGTGCCAGCAGCAAGAGAGGACACTTTATCTCTGAAGCTTTCTTT. This chain connects TRBV5-6 to TRBJ1-1; tentative D call: TRBD1 (5 bases). Trimming removed 4 bases from V and 6 bases from J, with 19 bases in between. Germline V CDR1 and CDR2: SGHDT, YYEEEE. CDR3 size: 15 residues.

The chain has TRBV3-1 (or the pseudogene TRBV3-2) and TRBJ1-2; possible D gene TRBD1, 5 bases. Germline V gene sequence: CDR1 LGHDT, CDR2 YNNKEL (reference sequence). CDR3 size: 14 residues. V was cut by 3 bases and J by 1 base, with 9 bases left in between. DNA of the CDR3: TGTGCCAGCAGCCAGGGACTCCTTAACTATGGCTACACCTTC. This translates into CASSQGLLNYGYTF.

The chain employs TRBV14 and TRBJ2-1, with D unclear. Deletions cut 1 base from V and 5 bases from J, with 15 bases between. Per the germline V gene, CDR1 is SGHDN and CDR2 is FVKESK. The CDR3 is 16 amino acids. The CDR3 loop is CASSQAEQSPDNEQFF. The DNA for the CDR3 is TGTGCCAGCAGCCAAGCGGAGCAAAGCCCCGACAATGAGCAGTTCTTC.

In its sample, this clone was seen once. The chain links TRBV18 to TRBJ2-6; D is unclear. V lost 6 bases and J 0 bases, leaving 3 bases between the germline ends. This CDR3 contains 13 residues. From germline, CDR1 is KGHSH and CDR2 LQKENI. CDR3 in DNA: TGTGCCAGCTCCCTCTCTGGGGCCAACGTCCTGACTTTC. Translating it yields CASSLSGANVLTF.

The rearrangement uses TRBV9 and TRBJ1-4, with 9 positions matching TRBD1. Germline CDR1 and CDR2: SGDLS and YYNGEE. The trim removed 0 bases at V and 7 bases at J, leaving 10 bases unmatched. The CDR3 loop spans 17 amino acids. CDR3 residues: CASSVGDTGGFGEKLFF. CDR3 coding DNA: TGTGCCAGCAGCGTAGGAGACACAGGGGGCTTCGGTGAAAAACTGTTTTTT.

The chain recombines TRBV6-2 or TRBV6-3 with TRBJ2-2; 14 bases align to TRBD2. The length of the CDR3 is 17 residues. Trimming cost V 2 bases and J 3 bases; bases outside gene matches: 2. In germline, CDR1 is MNHEY, CDR2 SVGEGT. The CDR3 nucleotides read TGTGCCAGCAGTTACGGGACTAGCGGGGGCTACACCGGGGAGCTGTTTTTT. Its translation is CASSYGTSGGYTGELFF.

CDR3 amino acids: CASSLYGGTTNEKLFF. CDR3 nucleotides: TGTGCCAGCAGCTTATACGGGGGAACAACTAATGAAAAACTGTTTTTT. The chain uses TRBV13 and TRBJ1-4; maybe TRBD1 (5 bases). Germline loops: CDR1 PRHDT, CDR2 FYEKMQ (reference sequence). CDR3 length: 16 residues. V lost 2 bases and J 0 bases, leaving 10 bases between the germline ends.

V and J are TRBV5-5 and TRBJ1-4; 8 nucleotides match TRBD1. With V trimmed by 0 bases and J by 7 bases, 2 bases remained unmatched. Germline CDR1 is SGHKS and CDR2 is YYEKEE (reference sequence). The CDR3 is 14 amino acids. This chain's CDR3 is CASSLVQGVEKLFF. The CDR3 bases are TGTGCCAGCAGCTTGGTACAGGGGGTTGAAAAACTGTTTTTT.

V and J are TRBV19 and TRBJ1-3; possible D gene TRBD1, 6 bases. V dropped 3 bases and J dropped 0 bases, with 9 bases sitting between them. There are 15 residues in the CDR3. The V gene's germline CDR1 is LNHDA and CDR2 SQIVND (reference sequence). The CDR3 loop is CASSISGDSGNTIYF. CDR3 nucleotide sequence: TGTGCCAGTAGTATTTCAGGGGACTCTGGAAACACCATATATTTT.

V is TRBV7-2 and J is TRBJ1-3; TRBD1 matches at 8 bases. Trimming at V came to 3 bases and at J to 6 bases, leaving 4 bases not matched to a gene. The CDR3 covers 14 residues. Germline V gives CDR1 SGHTA, CDR2 FQGNSA. The CDR3 here is CASSFQGQANTIYF. CDR3 bases: TGTGCCAGCAGCTTCCAGGGACAGGCAAACACCATATATTTT.

The chain links TRBV11-2 to TRBJ1-1, with D unresolved. The CDR3 has 14 amino acids. V gave up 3 bases and J gave up 0 bases, with 8 bases separating them. CDR1 SGHAT and CDR2 FQNNGV come from the germline V gene. The DNA for the CDR3 is TGTGCCAGCAGCTTGGAGCCCATGAACACTGAAGCTTTCTTT. Protein sequence: CASSLEPMNTEAFF.

This rearrangement joins TRBV4-2 to TRBJ2-1, with D possibly TRBD1 on 5 matching bases. This CDR3 comprises 12 residues. From germline, CDR1 is LGHNA and CDR2 YNFKEQ. Trimming took off 0 bases at V and 12 bases at J, with 9 bases between the two ends. The CDR3 nucleotides read TGTGCCAGCAGCCAAGATCAGGGTTGGCAGTTCTTC. Translation gives CASSQDQGWQFF.

The table lists this clone with a count of one. V and J are TRBV2 and TRBJ2-1; 7 positions match TRBD1. Looked up from germline, CDR1 is SNHLY and CDR2 is FYNNEI. The J segment lost 7 bases and the V segment lost 5 bases, leaving 5 bases of the junction unmatched. CDR3 size: 13 residues. In nucleotides, the CDR3 is TGTGCCAGCAGTCGACAGGGTGGGAATGAGCAGTTCTTC. Its protein is CASSRQGGNEQFF.

J is TRBJ1-1 and V is TRBV19; TRBD1 might be the D (5 bases). The germline gives CDR1 LNHDA, CDR2 SQIVND (reference sequence). The CDR3 runs to 13 residues. V shed 5 bases and J shed 3 bases, with 10 bases lying between them. The CDR3 DNA reads TGTGCCAGTAGTGAACAGGCCTACACTGAAGCTTTCTTT. This encodes CASSEQAYTEAFF.

This clone was counted only a few times. The chain carries TRBV18 and TRBJ2-1; TRBD2 matches at 13 bases. Trimming at V came to 3 bases and at J to 7 bases, leaving 3 bases not matched to a gene. This CDR3 is built from 15 residues. Germline V lookup: CDR1 KGHSH, CDR2 LQKENI. CDR3 in DNA: TGTGCCAGCTCACCTCGGACTAGCGGGGGTAATGAGCAGTTCTTC. It codes for CASSPRTSGGNEQFF.